Here is one TCR beta chain with its context. This clone was picked up a small number of times. The clone's antigen remains unknown. No much larger clone is present one base from it, and per-base qualities are unavailable. These data come from a study of Ad26.COV2.S vaccination and SARS-CoV-2 variants (dated by TCRdb to about 2021). Describing the broader study: Vaccine-arm donors came from COV1001, a multicentre, randomized, double-blind, placebo-controlled phase I-IIa trial of Ad26.COV2.S in healthy adults. Ad26.COV2.S was given intramuscularly at 5x10^10 or 1x10^11 viral particles, as a single shot or as two shots 56 days apart. The specificity and breadth of SARS-CoV-2-reactive T cell receptors after Ad26.COV2.S vaccination were assessed by TCRbeta repertoire sequencing. The TCR-sequenced set comprised approximately 32 samples: around 20 Ad26.COV2.S vaccine recipients, 5 placebo recipients and 8 SARS-CoV-2 convalescent individuals. Trial participants were randomized into five groups of five, in which low-dose or high-dose Ad26.COV2.S was given once or twice, or placebo was given on both occasions. Investigators remained blinded to trial group allocation during experiments and outcome assessment. Study-wide findings and limitations: Vaccine and placebo recipients had similar non-spike TCR breadth, a finding consistent with the vaccine containing only spike. The study was not powered to compare responses between vaccine doses or regimens. Compared with placebo recipients, Ad26.COV2.S recipients showed higher spike-specific TCR breadth (P = 0.0014). The authors noted that total T cell responses may have been underestimated by the TCR breadth and depth analyses. After vaccination, substantial breadth of spike-specific CD8+ and CD4+ T cell responses was reported.

Reading the label with the study, this specimen's treatment or condition is: some 20 received Ad26.COV2.S at low or high dose, single or two shots; roughly 5 received placebo; per-sample allocation not given. For vaccine and placebo recipients, repertoires were sequenced using samples collected on day 63 after the first injection. Cohort 1b enrolled about two dozen adults aged 18-55 years at a single site in Boston, USA, between 29 July and 7 August 2020. Ad26.COV2.S consisted of a replication-incompetent adenovirus type 26 vector by which a prefusion-stabilized SARS-CoV-2 spike protein from the original Wuhan strain was expressed. The immunoSEQ Assay was the method used to sequence TCRbeta CDR3 regions. After extraction, genomic DNA underwent amplification by bias-controlled multiplex PCR, followed by high-throughput sequencing. Under the source paper's analysis protocol: Collapsing and filtering of sequences were performed to quantify the absolute abundance of each unique TCRbeta CDR3 region. Usable DNA was measured by amplifying reference genes present in all nucleated cells, and TCRbeta template counts were normalized to that usable DNA to estimate T cell fraction. Repertoire TCRs were annotated as SARS-CoV-2-specific by exact matching of V gene, CDR3 amino acid sequence and J gene to a known reactive TCR set. The reference SARS-CoV-2 TCR set came from MIRA and was filtered for enrichment in COVID-19-positive ImmuneCODE repertoires, removing public or cross-reactive TCRs. Using the MIRA antigens, annotated TCRs were further analysed by specific ORF or by position within an ORF. Breadth was defined as the number of annotated unique rearrangements divided by the total number of unique productive rearrangements, and depth was defined as the summed frequency of the annotated unique rearrangements. Two-sided Wilcoxon rank-sum tests were used to compare TCR breadth between groups. The source is immuneACCESS, and TCRdb retained only in-frame sequences with V and J called. Part of the clones is not carried over; for the studies checked, unresolved V genes explain less than half of this, and the remainder is unexplained. V and J calls and clone size are given by that table; D and trimming were obtained from the DNA. The sample records about 410,000 clones, 70% to 90% of which are singletons. The ten largest clones represent more than 3% of the sample.

CDR1 and CDR2 are read off the germline V gene as SNHLY and FYNNEI. Compared with germline, V lacks 11 bases and J lacks 8 bases; bases without a gene match: 10. Spanning cysteine to phenylalanine, the CDR3 consists of 12 amino acids. Only the CDR3 part of the read is kept: 36 bases, read in frame from the first base. Sequenced material: peripheral blood, taken in a trial of Ad26.COV2.S vaccine versus placebo. This sequence was found in a person between 18 and 65 years old who received the Ad26.COV2.S COVID-19 vaccine or a placebo. The V gene is TRBV2 and the J gene is TRBJ1-2; 8 nucleotides in the junction match TRBD1. CDR3 loop: CAGSTGVGGYTF. The bases read TGTGCCGGCTCGACAGGGGTCGGCGGCTACACCTTC. The full variable domain, completed from the reference TRBV2 and TRBJ1-2 proteins outside the CDR3, reads EPEVTQTPSHQVTQMGQEVILRCVPISNHLYFYWYRQILGQKVEFLVSFYNNEISEKSEIFDDQFSVERPDGSNFTLKIRSTKLEDSAMYFCAGSTGVGGYTFGSGTRLTVV.